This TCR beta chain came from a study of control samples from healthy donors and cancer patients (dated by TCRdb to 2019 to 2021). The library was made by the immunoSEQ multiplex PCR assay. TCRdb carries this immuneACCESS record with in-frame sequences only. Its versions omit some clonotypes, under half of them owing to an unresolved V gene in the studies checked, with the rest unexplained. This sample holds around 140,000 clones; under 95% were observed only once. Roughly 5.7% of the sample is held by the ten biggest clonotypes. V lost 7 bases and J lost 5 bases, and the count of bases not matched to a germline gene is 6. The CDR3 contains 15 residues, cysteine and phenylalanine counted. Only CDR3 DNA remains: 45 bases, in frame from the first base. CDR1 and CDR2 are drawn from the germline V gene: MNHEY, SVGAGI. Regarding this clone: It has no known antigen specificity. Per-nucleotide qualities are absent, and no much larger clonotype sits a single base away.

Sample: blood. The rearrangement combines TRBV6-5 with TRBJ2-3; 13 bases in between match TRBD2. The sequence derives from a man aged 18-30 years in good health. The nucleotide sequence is TGTGCCAGCACCCGACTAGCGGGGGGAGGAGATACGCAGTATTTT. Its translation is CASTRLAGGGDTQYF.